This TCR beta chain was recovered during a study of cytomegalovirus exposure and HLA in healthy donors. Study-wide background: A data release that came early held roughly 85 million unique TCRs from HLA-typed donors. General study results and limits: About 90% or about 30% of the time was how often most TCR beta V segments were productive, according to an earlier analysis.

About this clone itself: The target antigen is unknown.

This CDR3 has 14 residues. V was clipped by 7 bases and J by 6 bases; unmatched bases: 9. Germline values: CDR1 SGHDT, CDR2 YYEEEE. These donors, healthy bone marrow donors, were studied. Both 60 Vbeta primers and 13 Jbeta primers went into the PCR. Per the study methods: The authors later counted 70 million to 85 million unique TCR beta chains, 9.5 million to 13 million of them shared. Assay: immunoSEQ multiplex PCR; the TCRdb copy retains only in-frame clones and omits some. From that table come the V and J calls and clone size; the DNA was used to work out D and trimming. The sample lists more than 80,000 clones, roughly 71% occurring once.

The chain employs TRBV5-6 and TRBJ1-4; 7 positions agree with TRBD1. The source of this sequence is a man aged 45-60 years in good health and CMV-seronegative. Sequencing used PBMCs. The CDR3 spells CASAMKGADEKLFF. CDR3 sequence (DNA): TGTGCCAGCGCTATGAAGGGGGCGGATGAAAAACTGTTTTTT.